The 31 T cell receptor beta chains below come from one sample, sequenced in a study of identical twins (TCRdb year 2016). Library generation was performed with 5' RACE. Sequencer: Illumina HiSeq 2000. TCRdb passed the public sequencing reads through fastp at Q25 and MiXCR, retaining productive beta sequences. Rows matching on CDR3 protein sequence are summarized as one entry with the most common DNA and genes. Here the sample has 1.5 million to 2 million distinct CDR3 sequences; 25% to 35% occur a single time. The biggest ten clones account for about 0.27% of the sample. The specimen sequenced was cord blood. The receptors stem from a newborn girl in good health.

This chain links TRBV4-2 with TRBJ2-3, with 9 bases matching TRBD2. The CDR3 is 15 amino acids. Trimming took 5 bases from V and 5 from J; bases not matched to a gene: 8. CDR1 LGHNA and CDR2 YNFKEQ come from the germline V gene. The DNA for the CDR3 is TGTGCCAGCAGCTCCCTAGCGGGGAAAGGAGATACGCAGTATTTT. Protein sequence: CASSSLAGKGDTQYF.

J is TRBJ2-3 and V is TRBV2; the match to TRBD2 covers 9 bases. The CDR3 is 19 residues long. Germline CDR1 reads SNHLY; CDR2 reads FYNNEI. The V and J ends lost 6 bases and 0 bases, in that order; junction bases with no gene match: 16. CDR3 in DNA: TGTGCCAGCAGCCGCGGGCTAGCGGGAAGGGATTCTAGCACAGATACGCAGTATTTT. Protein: CASSRGLAGRDSSTDTQYF.

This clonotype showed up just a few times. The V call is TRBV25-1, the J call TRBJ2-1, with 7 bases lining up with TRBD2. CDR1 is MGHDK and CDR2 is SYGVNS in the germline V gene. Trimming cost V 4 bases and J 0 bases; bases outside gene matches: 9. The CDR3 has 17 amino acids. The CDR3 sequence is CASSGQMRESSYNEQFF. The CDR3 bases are TGTGCCAGCAGTGGACAGATGCGGGAGAGCTCCTACAATGAGCAGTTCTTC.

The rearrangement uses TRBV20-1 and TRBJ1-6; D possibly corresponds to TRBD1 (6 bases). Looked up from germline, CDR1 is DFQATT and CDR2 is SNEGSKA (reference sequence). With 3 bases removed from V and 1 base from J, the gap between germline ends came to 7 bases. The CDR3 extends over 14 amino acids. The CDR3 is CSASQGSYNSPLHF. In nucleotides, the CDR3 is TGCAGTGCTAGTCAGGGGTCCTATAATTCACCCCTCCACTTT.

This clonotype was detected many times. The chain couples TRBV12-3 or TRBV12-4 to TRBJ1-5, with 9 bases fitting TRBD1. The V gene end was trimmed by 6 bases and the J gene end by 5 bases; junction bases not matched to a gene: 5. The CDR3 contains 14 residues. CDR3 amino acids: CASSLGQGYQPQHF. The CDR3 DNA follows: TGTGCCAGCAGCCTGGGACAGGGCTATCAGCCCCAGCATTTT.

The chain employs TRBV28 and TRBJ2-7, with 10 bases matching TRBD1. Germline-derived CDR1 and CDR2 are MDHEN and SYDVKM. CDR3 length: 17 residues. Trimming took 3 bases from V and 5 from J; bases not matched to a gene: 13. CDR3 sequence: CASSFHHPWTGGDEQYF. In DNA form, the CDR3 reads TGTGCCAGCAGTTTCCACCACCCCTGGACAGGGGGTGACGAGCAGTACTTC.

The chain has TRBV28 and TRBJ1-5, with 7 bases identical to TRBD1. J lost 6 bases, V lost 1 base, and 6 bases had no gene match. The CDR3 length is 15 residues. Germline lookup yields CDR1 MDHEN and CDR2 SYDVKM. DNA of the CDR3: TGTGCCAGCAGTTTATCAGACAGGGACCGTCAGCCCCAGCATTTT. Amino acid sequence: CASSLSDRDRQPQHF.

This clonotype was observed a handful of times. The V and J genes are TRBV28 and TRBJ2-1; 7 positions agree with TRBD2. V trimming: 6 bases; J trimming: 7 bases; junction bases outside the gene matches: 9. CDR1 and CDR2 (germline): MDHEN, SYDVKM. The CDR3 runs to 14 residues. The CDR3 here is CASRPGGARNEQFF. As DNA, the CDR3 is TGTGCCAGCAGGCCGGGGGGTGCGAGGAATGAGCAGTTCTTC.

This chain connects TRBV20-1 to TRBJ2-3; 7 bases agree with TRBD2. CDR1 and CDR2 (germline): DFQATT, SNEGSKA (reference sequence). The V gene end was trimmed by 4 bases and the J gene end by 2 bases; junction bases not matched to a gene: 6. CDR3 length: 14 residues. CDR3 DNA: TGCAGTGCTAAGCCAGGGAGGGTCACAGATACGCAGTATTTT. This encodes CSAKPGRVTDTQYF.

The chain's CDR3 is CASSLRDRVSYEQYF. The CDR3, as DNA: TGTGCCAGCAGTCTCCGGGACAGGGTCTCCTACGAGCAGTACTTC. The chain is built from TRBV11-1 and TRBJ2-7; 9 bases align to TRBD1. V gave up 6 bases and J gave up 0 bases; unmatched junction bases: 6. From germline, CDR1 is SGHAT and CDR2 FQDESV (reference sequence). This CDR3 contains 15 residues.

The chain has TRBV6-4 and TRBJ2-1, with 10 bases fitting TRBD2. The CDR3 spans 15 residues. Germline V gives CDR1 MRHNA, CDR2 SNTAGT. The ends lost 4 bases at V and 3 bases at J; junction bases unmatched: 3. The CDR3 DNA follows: TGTGCCAGCAGTGGGACTAGCGGCCTCTACAATGAGCAGTTCTTC. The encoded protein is CASSGTSGLYNEQFF.

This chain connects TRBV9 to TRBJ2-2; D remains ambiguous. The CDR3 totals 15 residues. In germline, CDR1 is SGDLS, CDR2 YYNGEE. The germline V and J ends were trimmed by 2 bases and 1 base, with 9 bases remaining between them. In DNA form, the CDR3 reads TGTGCCAGCAGCGTTTCAACCGGGAACACCGGGGAGCTGTTTTTT. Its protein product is CASSVSTGNTGELFF.

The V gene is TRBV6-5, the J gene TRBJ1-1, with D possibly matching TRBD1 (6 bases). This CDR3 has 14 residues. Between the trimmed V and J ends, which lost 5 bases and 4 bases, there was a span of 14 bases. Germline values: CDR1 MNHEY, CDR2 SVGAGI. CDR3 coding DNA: TGTGCCAGCAGTCGGAGAGGGGGTTTCACTGAAGCTTTCTTT. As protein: CASSRRGGFTEAFF.

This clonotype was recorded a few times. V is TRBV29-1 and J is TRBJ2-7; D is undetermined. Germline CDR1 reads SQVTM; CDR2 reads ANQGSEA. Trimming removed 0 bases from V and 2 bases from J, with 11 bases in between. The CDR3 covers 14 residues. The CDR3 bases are TGCAGCGTTGAAGAGAGAGTGTTCCCCTACGAGCAGTACTTC. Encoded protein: CSVEERVFPYEQYF.

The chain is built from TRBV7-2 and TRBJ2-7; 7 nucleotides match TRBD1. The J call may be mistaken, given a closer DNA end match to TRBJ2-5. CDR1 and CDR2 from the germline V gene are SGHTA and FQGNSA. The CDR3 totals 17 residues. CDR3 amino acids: CASSLKGQFNFQETQYF. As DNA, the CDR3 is TGTGCCAGCAGCTTAAAGGGACAGTTTAATTTTCAAGAGACCCAGTACTTC.

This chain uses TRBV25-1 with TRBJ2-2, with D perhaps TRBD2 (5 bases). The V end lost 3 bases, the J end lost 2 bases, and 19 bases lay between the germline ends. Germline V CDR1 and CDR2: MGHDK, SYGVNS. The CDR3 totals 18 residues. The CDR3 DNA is TGTGCCAGCAGTGATCATGTCCCAGCGGAGGCCAACACCGGGGAGCTGTTTTTT. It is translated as CASSDHVPAEANTGELFF.

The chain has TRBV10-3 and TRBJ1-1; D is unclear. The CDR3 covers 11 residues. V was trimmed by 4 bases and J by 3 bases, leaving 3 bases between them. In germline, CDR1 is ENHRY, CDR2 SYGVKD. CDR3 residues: CAISGHTEAFF. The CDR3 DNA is TGTGCCATCAGTGGACACACTGAAGCTTTCTTT.

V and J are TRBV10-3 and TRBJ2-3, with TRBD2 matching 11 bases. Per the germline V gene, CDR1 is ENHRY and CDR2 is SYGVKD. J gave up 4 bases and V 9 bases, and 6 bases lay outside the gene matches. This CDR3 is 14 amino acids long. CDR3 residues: CAIGGSGGADTQYF. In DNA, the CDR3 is TGTGCCATAGGGGGTAGCGGGGGGGCAGATACGCAGTATTTT.

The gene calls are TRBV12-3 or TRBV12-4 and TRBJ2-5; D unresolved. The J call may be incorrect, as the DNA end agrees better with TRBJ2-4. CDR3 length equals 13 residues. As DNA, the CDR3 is TGTGCCAGCAGCTCGGTGGGCAAAAACATTCAGTACTTC. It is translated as CASSSVGKNIQYF.

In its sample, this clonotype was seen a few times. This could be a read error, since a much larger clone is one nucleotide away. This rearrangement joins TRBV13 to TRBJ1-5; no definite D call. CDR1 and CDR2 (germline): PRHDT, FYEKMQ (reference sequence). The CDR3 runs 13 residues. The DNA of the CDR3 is TGTCCCAGCAGCTTAGGAGGTTATCAGCCCCAGCATTTT. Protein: CPSSLGGYQPQHF.

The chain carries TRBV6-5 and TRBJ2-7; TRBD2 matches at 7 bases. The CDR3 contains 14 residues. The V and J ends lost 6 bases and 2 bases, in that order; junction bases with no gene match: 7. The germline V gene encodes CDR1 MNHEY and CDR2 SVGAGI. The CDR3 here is CASSITSVTYEQYF. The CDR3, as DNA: TGTGCCAGCAGCATAACTAGCGTAACCTACGAGCAGTACTTC.

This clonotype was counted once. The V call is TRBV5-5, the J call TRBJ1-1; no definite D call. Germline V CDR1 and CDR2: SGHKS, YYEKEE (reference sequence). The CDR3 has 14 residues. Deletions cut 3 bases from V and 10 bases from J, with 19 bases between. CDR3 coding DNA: TGTGCCAGCAGCTCACCATTCGAGCGGGCCACAGCTTTCTTT. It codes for CASSSPFERATAFF.

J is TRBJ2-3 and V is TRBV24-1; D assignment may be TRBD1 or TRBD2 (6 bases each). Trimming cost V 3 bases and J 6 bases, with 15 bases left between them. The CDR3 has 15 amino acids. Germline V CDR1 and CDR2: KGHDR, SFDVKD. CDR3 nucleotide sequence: TGTGCCACCAGTGATCCGGTCGGGGGCCGCGATACGCAGTATTTT. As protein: CATSDPVGGRDTQYF.

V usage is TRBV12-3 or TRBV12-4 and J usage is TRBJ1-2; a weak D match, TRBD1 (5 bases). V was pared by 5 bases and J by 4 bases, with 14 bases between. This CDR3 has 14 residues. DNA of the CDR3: TGTGCCAGCAGTCCACTCCAGGGAATCTATGGCTACACCTTC. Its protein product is CASSPLQGIYGYTF.

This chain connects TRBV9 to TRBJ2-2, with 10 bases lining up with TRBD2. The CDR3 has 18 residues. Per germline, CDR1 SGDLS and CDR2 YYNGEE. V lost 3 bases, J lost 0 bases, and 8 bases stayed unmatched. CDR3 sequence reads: CASSGASGRRANTGELFF. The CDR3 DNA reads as TGTGCCAGCAGCGGGGCTAGCGGGAGAAGAGCGAACACCGGGGAGCTGTTTTTT.

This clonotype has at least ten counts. CDR3 amino acids: CASSGQQETQYF. Written as DNA, the CDR3 is TGTGCCAGCAGCGGACAGCAAGAGACCCAGTACTTC. This rearrangement joins TRBV6-5 to TRBJ2-5, with a tentative D call TRBD1 (6 bases). This CDR3 is 12 amino acids long. Germline assignment: CDR1 MNHEY and CDR2 SVGAGI. Trimming took off 6 bases at V and 2 bases at J, with 7 bases between the two ends.

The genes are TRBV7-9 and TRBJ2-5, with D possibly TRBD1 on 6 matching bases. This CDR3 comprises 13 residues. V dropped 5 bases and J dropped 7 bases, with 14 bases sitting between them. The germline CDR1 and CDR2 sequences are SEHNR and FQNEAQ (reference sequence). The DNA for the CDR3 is TGTGCCAGCAGCGCCACAGGGAAGTGGACCCAGTACTTC. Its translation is CASSATGKWTQYF.

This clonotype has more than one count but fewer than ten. For the CDR3, the DNA is TGTGCCAGCAGTTTGGGACTAGCGGGAGGGCCTAGCAATGAGCAGTTCTTC. This codes for CASSLGLAGGPSNEQFF. The chain has TRBV27 and TRBJ2-1; 16 nucleotides align to TRBD2. The V segment lost 3 bases and the J segment 6 bases; nucleotides outside the gene matches: 5. The germline V gene has CDR1 MNHEY and CDR2 SMNVEV (reference sequence). CDR3 length: 17 residues.

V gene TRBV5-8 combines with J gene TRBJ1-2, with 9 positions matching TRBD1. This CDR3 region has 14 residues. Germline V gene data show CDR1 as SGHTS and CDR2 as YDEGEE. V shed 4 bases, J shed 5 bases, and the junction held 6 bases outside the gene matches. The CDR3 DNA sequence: TGTGCCAGCAGCGGTCGGGACAGGGAGTATGGCTACACCTTC. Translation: CASSGRDREYGYTF.

CDR3 loop: CASSIAGQRLTQYF. The CDR3 bases are TGTGCCAGTAGTATCGCCGGACAGCGTCTAACGCAGTATTTT. V is TRBV19 and J is TRBJ2-3, with TRBD1 as a possible D gene (6 bases). Germline V gene sequence: CDR1 LNHDA, CDR2 SQIVND (reference sequence). The CDR3 extends over 14 amino acids. Trimming pared 3 bases from V and 9 bases from J, leaving 16 bases between.

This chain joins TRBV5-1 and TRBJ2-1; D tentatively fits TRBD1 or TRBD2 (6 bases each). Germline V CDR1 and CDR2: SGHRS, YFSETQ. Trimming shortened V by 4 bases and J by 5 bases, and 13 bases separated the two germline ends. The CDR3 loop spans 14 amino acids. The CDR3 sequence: CASSLTGAHNEQFF. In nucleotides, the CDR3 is TGCGCCAGCAGCCTTACGGGGGCCCACAATGAGCAGTTCTTC.